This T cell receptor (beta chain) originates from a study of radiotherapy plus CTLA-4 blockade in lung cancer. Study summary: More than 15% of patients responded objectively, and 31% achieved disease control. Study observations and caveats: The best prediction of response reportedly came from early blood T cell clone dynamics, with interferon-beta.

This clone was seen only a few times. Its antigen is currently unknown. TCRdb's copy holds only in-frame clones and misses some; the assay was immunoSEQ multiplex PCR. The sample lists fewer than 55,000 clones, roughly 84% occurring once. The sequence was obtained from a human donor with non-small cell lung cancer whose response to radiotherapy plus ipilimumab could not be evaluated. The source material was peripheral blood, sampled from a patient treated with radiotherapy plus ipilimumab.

This chain's CDR3 is CAWNHGQINQPQHF. CDR3 in DNA: TGTGCCTGGAACCATGGACAGATCAATCAGCCCCAGCATTTT. The chain carries TRBV30 and TRBJ1-5, with D perhaps TRBD1 (6 bases). The CDR3 runs to 14 residues. Germline V gives CDR1 GTSNPN, CDR2 SVGIG (reference sequence). Trimming pared 4 bases from V and 3 bases from J, leaving 13 bases between.